This T cell receptor beta chain was identified in a study of blood T cell repertoires in COVID-19. About the study: Specimens from acute and convalescent COVID-19 originated in the United States, Italy and Spain. From T cells, B-cell-depleted T cells, or PBMCs came the material, which was cDNA or gDNA.

This clone was recorded only once. V was pared by 7 bases and J by 3 bases, with 18 bases between. The V gene's germline CDR1 is MDHEN and CDR2 SYDVKM. This CDR3 has 16 residues. Authors' methods: Nucleated cell number was recorded as an estimate derived from reference gene primer amplification. Produced via immunoSEQ multiplex PCR; TCRdb's table is partial and in-frame only. V and J calls and clone size follow that table, whereas D and trimming were derived from the DNA. Of around 160,000 clones in the sample, about 87% were seen once. V usage is TRBV28 and J usage is TRBJ1-4, with D perhaps matching TRBD1 (6 bases). The specimen was peripheral blood. The receptor comes from an elderly man with acute or convalescent COVID-19. CDR3 in amino acids: CASTTPGVGSNEKLFF. CDR3 nucleotides: TGTGCCAGCACTACCCCAGGGGTTGGCTCTAATGAAAAACTGTTTTTT.